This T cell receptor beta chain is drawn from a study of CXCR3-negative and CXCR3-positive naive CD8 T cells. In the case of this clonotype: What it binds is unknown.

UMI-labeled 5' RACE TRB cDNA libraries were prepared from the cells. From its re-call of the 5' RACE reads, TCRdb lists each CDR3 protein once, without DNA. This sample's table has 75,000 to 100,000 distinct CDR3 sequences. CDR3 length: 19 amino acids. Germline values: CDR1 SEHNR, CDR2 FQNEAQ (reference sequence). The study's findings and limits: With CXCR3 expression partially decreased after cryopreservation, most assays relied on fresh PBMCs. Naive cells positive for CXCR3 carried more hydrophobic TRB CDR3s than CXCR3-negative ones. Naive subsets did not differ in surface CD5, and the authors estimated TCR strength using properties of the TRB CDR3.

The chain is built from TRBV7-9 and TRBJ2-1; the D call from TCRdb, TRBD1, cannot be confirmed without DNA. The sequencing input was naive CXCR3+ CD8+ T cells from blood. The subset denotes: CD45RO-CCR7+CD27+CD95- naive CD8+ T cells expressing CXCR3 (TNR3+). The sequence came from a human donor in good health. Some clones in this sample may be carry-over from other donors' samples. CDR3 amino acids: CASSGTGTTGQLFPNEQFF. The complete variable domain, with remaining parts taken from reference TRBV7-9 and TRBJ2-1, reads DTGVSQNPRHKITKRGQNVTFRCDPISEHNRLYWYRQTLGQGPEFLTYFQNEAQLEKSRLLSDRFSAERPKGSFSTLEIQRTEQGDSAMYLCASSGTGTTGQLFPNEQFFGPGTRLTVL.